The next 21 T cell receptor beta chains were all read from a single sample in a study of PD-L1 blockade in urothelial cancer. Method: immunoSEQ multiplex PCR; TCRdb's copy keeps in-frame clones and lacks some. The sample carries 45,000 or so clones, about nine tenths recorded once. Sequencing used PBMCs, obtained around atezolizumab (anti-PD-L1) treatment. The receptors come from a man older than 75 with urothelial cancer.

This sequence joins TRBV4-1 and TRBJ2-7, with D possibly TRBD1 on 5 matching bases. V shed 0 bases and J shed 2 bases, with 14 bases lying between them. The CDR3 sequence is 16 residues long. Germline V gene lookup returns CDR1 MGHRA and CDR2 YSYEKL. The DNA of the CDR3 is TGCGCCAGCAGCCAAGATGCGACAGCAACTCCCTACGAGCAGTACTTC. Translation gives CASSQDATATPYEQYF.

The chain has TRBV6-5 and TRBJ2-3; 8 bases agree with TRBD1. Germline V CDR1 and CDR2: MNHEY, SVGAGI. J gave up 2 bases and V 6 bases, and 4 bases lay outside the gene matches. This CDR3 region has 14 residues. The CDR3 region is CASRSGGPTDTQYF. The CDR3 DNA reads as TGTGCCAGCAGGTCAGGGGGCCCCACAGATACGCAGTATTTT.

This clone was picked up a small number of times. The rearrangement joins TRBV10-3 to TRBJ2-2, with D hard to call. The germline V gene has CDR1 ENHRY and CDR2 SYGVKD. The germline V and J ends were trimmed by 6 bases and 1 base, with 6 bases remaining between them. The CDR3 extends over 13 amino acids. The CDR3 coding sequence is TGTGCCATCAGCCTAGTGAACACCGGGGAGCTGTTTTTT. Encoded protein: CAISLVNTGELFF.

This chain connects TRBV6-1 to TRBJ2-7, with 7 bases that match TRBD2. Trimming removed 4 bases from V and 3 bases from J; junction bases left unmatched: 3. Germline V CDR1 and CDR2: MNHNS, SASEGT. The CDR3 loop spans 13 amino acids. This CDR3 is CASSAAGVYEQYF. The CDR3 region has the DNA TGTGCCAGCAGTGCGGCGGGAGTCTACGAGCAGTACTTC.

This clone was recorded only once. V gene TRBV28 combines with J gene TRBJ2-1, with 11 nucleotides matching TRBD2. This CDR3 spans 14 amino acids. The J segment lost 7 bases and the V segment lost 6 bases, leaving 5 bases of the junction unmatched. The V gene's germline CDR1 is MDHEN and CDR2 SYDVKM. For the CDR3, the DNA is TGTGCCAGCAGGGAAGGGACTAGCGGAAATGAGCAGTTCTTC. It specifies CASREGTSGNEQFF.

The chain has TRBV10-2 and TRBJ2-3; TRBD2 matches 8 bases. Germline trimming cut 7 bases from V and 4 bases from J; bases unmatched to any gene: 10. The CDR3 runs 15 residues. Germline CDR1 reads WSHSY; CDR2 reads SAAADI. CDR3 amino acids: CASITGGRGADTQYF. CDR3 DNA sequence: TGCGCCAGCATCACGGGAGGGAGGGGGGCAGATACGCAGTATTTT.

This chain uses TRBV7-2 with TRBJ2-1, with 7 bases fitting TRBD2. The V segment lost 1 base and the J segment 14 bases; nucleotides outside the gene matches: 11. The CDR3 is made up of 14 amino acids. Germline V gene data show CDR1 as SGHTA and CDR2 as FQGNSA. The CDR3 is CASSLGVLGRGKFF. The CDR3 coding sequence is TGTGCCAGCAGCTTAGGCGTATTGGGGAGGGGAAAGTTCTTC.

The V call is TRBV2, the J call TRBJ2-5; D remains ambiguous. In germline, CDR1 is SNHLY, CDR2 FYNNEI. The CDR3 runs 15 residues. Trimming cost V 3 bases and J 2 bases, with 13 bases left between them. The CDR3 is CASSDWRPPQETQYF. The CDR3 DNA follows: TGTGCCAGCAGTGATTGGCGGCCTCCACAAGAGACCCAGTACTTC.

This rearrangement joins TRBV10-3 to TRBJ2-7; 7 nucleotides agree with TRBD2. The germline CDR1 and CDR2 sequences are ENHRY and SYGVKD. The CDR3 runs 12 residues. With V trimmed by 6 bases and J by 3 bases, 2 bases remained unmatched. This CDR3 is CAIRERGYEQYF. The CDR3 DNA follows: TGTGCCATCAGGGAGCGGGGCTACGAGCAGTACTTC.

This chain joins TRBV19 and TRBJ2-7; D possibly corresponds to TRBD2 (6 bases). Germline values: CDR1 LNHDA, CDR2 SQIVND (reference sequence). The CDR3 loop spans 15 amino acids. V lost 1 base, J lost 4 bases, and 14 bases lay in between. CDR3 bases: TGTGCCAGTAGTATAGTTAGCGGACCTAGTTACGAGCAGTACTTC. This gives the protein CASSIVSGPSYEQYF.

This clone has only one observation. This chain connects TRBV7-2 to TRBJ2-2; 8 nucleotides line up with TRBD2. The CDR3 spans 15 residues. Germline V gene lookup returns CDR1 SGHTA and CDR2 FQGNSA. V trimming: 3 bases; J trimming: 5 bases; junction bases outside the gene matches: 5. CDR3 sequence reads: CASSFSSGRTGELFF. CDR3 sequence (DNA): TGTGCCAGCAGCTTCTCCAGCGGGAGAACCGGGGAGCTGTTTTTT.

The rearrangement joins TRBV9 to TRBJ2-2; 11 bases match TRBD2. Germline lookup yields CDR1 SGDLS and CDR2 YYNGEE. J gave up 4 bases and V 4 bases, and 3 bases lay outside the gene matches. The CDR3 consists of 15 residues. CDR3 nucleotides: TGTGCCAGCAGCCAACTAGCGGGAGTCACCGGGGAGCTGTTTTTT. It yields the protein CASSQLAGVTGELFF.

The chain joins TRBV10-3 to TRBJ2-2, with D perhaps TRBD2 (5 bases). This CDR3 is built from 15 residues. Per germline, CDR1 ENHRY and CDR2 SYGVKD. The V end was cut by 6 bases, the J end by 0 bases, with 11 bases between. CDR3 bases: TGTGCCATCAGGAGGACTCTGACGAACACCGGGGAGCTGTTTTTT. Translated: CAIRRTLTNTGELFF.

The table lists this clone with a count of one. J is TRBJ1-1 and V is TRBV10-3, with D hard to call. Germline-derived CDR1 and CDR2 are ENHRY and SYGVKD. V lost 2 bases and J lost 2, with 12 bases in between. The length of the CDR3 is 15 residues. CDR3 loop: CAISETSTGNTEAFF. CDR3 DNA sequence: TGTGCCATCAGTGAGACGTCTACGGGAAACACTGAAGCTTTCTTT.

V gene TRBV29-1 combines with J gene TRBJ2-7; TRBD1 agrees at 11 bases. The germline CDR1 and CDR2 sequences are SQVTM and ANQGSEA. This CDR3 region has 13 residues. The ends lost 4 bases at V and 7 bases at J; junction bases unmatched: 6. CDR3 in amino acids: CSVAGQGAGEQYF. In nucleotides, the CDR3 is TGCAGCGTTGCCGGACAGGGGGCCGGAGAGCAGTACTTC.

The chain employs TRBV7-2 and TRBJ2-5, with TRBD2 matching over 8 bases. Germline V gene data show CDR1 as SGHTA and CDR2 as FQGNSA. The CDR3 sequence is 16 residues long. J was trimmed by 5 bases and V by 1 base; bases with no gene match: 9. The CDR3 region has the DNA TGTGCCAGCAGCTTAGTCGCTAGCGGGCCCGTGGAGACCCAGTACTTC. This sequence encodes CASSLVASGPVETQYF. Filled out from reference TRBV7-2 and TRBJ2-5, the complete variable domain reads GAGVSQSPSNKVTEKGKDVELRCDPISGHTALYWYRQSLGQGLEFLIYFQGNSAPDKSGLPSDRFSAERTGGSVSTLTIQRTQQEDSAVYLCASSLVASGPVETQYFGPGTRLLVL.

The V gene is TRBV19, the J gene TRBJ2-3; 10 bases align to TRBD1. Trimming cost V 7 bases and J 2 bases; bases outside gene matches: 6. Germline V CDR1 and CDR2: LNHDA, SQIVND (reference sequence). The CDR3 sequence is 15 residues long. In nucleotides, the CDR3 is TGTGCCAGTAACCCGGGACAGGGGTTCACAGATACGCAGTATTTT. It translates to CASNPGQGFTDTQYF.

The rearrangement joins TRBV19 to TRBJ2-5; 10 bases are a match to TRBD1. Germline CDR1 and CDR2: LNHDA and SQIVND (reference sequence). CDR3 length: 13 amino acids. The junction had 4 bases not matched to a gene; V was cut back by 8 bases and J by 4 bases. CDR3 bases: TGTGCCAGTGCGGACAGGGGGGGAGAGACCCAGTACTTC. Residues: CASADRGGETQYF.

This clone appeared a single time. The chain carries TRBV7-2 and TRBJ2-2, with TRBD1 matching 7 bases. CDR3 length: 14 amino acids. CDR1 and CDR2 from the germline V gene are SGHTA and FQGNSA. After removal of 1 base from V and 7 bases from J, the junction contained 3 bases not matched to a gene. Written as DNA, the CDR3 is TGTGCCAGCAGCTTAGGACAGGGAATCGGGGAGCTGTTTTTT. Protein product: CASSLGQGIGELFF.

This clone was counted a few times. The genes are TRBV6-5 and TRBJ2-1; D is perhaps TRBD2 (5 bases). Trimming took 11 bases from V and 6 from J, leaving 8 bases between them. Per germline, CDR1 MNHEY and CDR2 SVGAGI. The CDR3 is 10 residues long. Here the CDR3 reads CAPGCNEQFF. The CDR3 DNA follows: TGTGCCCCGGGGTGCAATGAGCAGTTCTTC.

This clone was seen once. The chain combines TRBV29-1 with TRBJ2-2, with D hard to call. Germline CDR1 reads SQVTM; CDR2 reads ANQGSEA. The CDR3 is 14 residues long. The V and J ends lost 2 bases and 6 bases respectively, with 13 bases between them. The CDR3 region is CSVERDGLPGELFF. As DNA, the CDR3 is TGCAGCGTTGAAAGAGACGGGTTACCCGGGGAGCTGTTTTTT.